These 16 T cell receptor beta chains originate from one sample sequenced in a study of OX40 agonist ivuxolimab in advanced cancers. This table comes from immunoSEQ multiplex PCR, and its TCRdb copy is limited to in-frame clones, with some not included. The table lists 49,000 or so clones, roughly 85% of them singletons. The sample was CD4+ or CD8+ T cells sorted from blood, taken in a trial of the OX40 agonist ivuxolimab. All receptors come from an adult with an advanced solid tumor such as melanoma, head and neck, liver or kidney cancer.

The chain recombines TRBV4-1 with TRBJ2-3, with D unresolved. The CDR3 has 18 amino acids. The V end lost 2 bases, the J end lost 0 bases, and 18 bases lay between the germline ends. Germline V gene data show CDR1 as MGHRA and CDR2 as YSYEKL. The CDR3 coding sequence is TGCGCCAGCAGCCAAAGAAGGCACGGATCAACTAGCACAGATACGCAGTATTTT. The encoded protein is CASSQRRHGSTSTDTQYF.

The chain uses TRBV28 and TRBJ1-4, with D possibly TRBD1 on 5 matching bases. The CDR3 is made up of 14 amino acids. The germline gives CDR1 MDHEN, CDR2 SYDVKM. Trimming removed 5 bases from V and 6 bases from J, with 13 bases in between. The CDR3 DNA reads as TGTGCCAGCAGTGACGGGGGTTACTATGAAAAACTGTTTTTT. As protein: CASSDGGYYEKLFF.

The chain uses TRBV10-2 and TRBJ1-4; 7 bases match TRBD1. Germline trimming cut 6 bases from V and 5 bases from J; bases unmatched to any gene: 9. The CDR3 covers 15 residues. From germline, CDR1 is WSHSY and CDR2 SAAADI. The CDR3 here is CASRPGTAGNEKLFF. The CDR3 DNA follows: TGCGCCAGCAGGCCCGGGACAGCTGGGAATGAAAAACTGTTTTTT.

V is TRBV6-5 and J is TRBJ2-5, with TRBD1 identical over 9 bases. CDR3 length: 15 residues. V dropped 6 bases and J dropped 5; count of bases not matched to a gene: 10. Germline CDR1 reads MNHEY; CDR2 reads SVGAGI. This chain's CDR3 is CASRRNRGPLETQYF. CDR3 nucleotides: TGTGCCAGCAGACGGAACAGGGGGCCGTTGGAGACCCAGTACTTC.

The chain carries TRBV30 and TRBJ1-2; 7 bases are a match to TRBD1. Trimming at V came to 1 base and at J to 6 bases, leaving 5 bases not matched to a gene. Germline CDR1 reads GTSNPN; CDR2 reads SVGIG (reference sequence). This CDR3 region has 13 residues. The chain's CDR3 is CAWSEGTVHGYTF. The CDR3 DNA reads as TGTGCCTGGAGTGAAGGGACAGTCCATGGCTACACCTTC.

The gene calls are TRBV6-1 and TRBJ1-5; no reliable D call. Germline-derived CDR1 and CDR2 are MNHNS and SASEGT. The CDR3 is made up of 12 amino acids. The V and J ends lost 7 bases and 9 bases respectively, with 13 bases between them. CDR3 sequence reads: CASTLFYGPQHF. CDR3 sequence (DNA): TGTGCCAGCACCCTCTTTTATGGGCCCCAGCATTTT.

The chain combines TRBV7-9 with TRBJ1-1; maybe TRBD1 (5 bases). V lost 5 bases to trimming and J lost 10 bases, with 17 bases between them. The CDR3 runs 13 residues. Germline V gene lookup returns CDR1 SEHNR and CDR2 FQNEAQ (reference sequence). The CDR3 coding sequence is TGTGCCAGCAGCCCGGGGACGGGGATAGTAGCTTTCTTT. Translation: CASSPGTGIVAFF.

The gene calls are TRBV28 and TRBJ2-7; 10 bases align to TRBD2. Germline V lookup: CDR1 MDHEN, CDR2 SYDVKM. The CDR3 spans 15 residues. The V segment lost 2 bases and the J segment 1 base; nucleotides outside the gene matches: 2. The CDR3 nucleotides read TGTGCCAGCAGTTTAGCTAGCGGGGGATCCTACGAGCAGTACTTC. This gives the protein CASSLASGGSYEQYF.

The gene calls are TRBV30 and TRBJ2-1, with D possibly matching TRBD2 (5 bases). The V end was cut by 7 bases, the J end by 0 bases, with 22 bases between. Germline V gives CDR1 GTSNPN, CDR2 SVGIG (reference sequence). The CDR3 runs to 17 residues. CDR3 loop: CASKAKGHGSSYNEQFF. DNA for the CDR3: TGTGCCTCAAAAGCGAAAGGGCATGGGAGCTCCTACAATGAGCAGTTCTTC. Supplemented by reference TRBV30 and TRBJ2-1, the full variable domain reads SQTIHQWPATLVQPVGSPLSLECTVEGTSNPNLYWYRQAAGRGLQLLFYSVGIGQISSEVPQNLSASRPQDRQFILSSKKLLLSDSGFYLCASKAKGHGSSYNEQFFGPGTRLTVL.

The rearrangement joins TRBV7-9 to TRBJ2-7; a weak D match, TRBD1 (6 bases). Trimming removed 2 bases at V and 7 bases at J, with 15 bases between. Germline V gene data show CDR1 as SEHNR and CDR2 as FQNEAQ (reference sequence). This CDR3 comprises 14 residues. Written as DNA, the CDR3 is TGTGCCAGCAGCTTAAACCCCAGGGGTGGTGAGCAGTACTTC. This encodes CASSLNPRGGEQYF. Based on the CDR3 plus reference TRBV7-9 and TRBJ2-7, the full variable domain is DTGVSQNPRHKITKRGQNVTFRCDPISEHNRLYWYRQTLGQGPEFLTYFQNEAQLEKSRLLSDRFSAERPKGSFSTLEIQRTEQGDSAMYLCASSLNPRGGEQYFGPGTRLTVT.

The chain is built from TRBV30 and TRBJ2-7, with D perhaps TRBD1 (5 bases). CDR3 length: 11 amino acids. Germline V CDR1 and CDR2: GTSNPN, SVGIG (reference sequence). The V end lost 5 bases, the J end lost 7 bases, and 12 bases lay between the germline ends. The CDR3 region is CAWGPNREQYF. The CDR3 DNA reads TGTGCCTGGGGCCCCAACAGGGAGCAGTACTTC.

V is TRBV21-1 and J is TRBJ1-5. TRBV21-1 is deemed a pseudogene. The CDR3 length is 17 residues. The CDR3 DNA sequence: TGTGCCAGCAGCCCGGTGCTAGCTACATGGCATCATCAGCCCCAGCATTTT. Amino acid sequence: CASSPVLATWHHQPQHF.

The chain uses TRBV7-3 and TRBJ1-1; D not certain. CDR3 length: 13 amino acids. CDR1 and CDR2 (germline): SGHTA, FQGTGA. The V end lost 0 bases, the J end lost 11 bases, and 13 bases lay between the germline ends. CDR3 in amino acids: CASSLTGPAVAFF. CDR3 sequence (DNA): TGTGCCAGCAGCTTAACAGGGCCGGCGGTGGCTTTCTTT.

This clone was seen only a few times. The CDR3 loop reads CASSPRSPGELFF. In nucleotides, the CDR3 is TGTGCCAGTAGCCCTAGATCGCCCGGGGAGCTGTTTTTT. This chain joins TRBV19 and TRBJ2-2, with no clear D. The length of the CDR3 is 13 residues. In germline, CDR1 is LNHDA, CDR2 SQIVND (reference sequence). The V gene lost 6 bases and the J gene lost 6 bases, with 11 bases spanning the gap. Using reference TRBV19 and TRBJ2-2 for the parts outside the CDR3, the full variable domain is DGGITQSPKYLFRKEGQNVTLSCEQNLNHDAMYWYRQDPGQGLRLIYYSQIVNDFQKGDIAEGYSVSREKKESFPLTVTSAQKNPTAFYLCASSPRSPGELFFGEGSRLTVL.

V and J are TRBV2 and TRBJ2-6; TRBD1 agrees at 8 bases. V trimming: 6 bases; J trimming: 0 bases; junction bases outside the gene matches: 7. The CDR3 loop spans 17 amino acids. Germline loops: CDR1 SNHLY, CDR2 FYNNEI. The CDR3 loop reads CASRDRTGISGANVLTF. The CDR3 DNA reads TGTGCCAGCAGAGACCGGACAGGGATCTCTGGGGCCAACGTCCTGACTTTC.

The J gene is TRBJ1-5, the V gene TRBV28; a weak D match, TRBD1 (5 bases). Deletions cut 7 bases from V and 0 bases from J, with 13 bases between. The CDR3 is made up of 15 amino acids. Germline lookup yields CDR1 MDHEN and CDR2 SYDVKM. The CDR3 loop reads CASTRGRYSNQPQHF. CDR3 nucleotides: TGTGCCAGCACGAGGGGACGGTATAGCAATCAGCCCCAGCATTTT.